This TCR beta chain was recovered during a study of cytomegalovirus exposure and HLA in healthy donors (TCRdb year 2017). Regarding the study in general: In an earlier analysis of roughly 500 of the donors, 276 Gb of sequence data and 90 million to 120 million unique TCR beta sequences from 150 million to 200 million T cells were reported. Donor age, sex, ethnicity and CMV serostatus were compiled alongside the repertoire data. The T cell repertoires of 700 or so subjects were profiled by immunosequencing and related to cytomegalovirus serostatus. The later analysis used no new phenotypic data to find candidate immune exposures, relying instead on TCR beta sequences and their occurrence across donors. Across about 380 genotyped donors of the cohort, an average of about 240,000 unique TCR beta nucleotide sequences per donor were sequenced, and roughly 20% of those sequences were non-productive. A later analysis re-analyzed previously published TCR beta repertoires from 666 donors and added high-resolution HLA genotyping to study TCR occurrence patterns. Because of strong linkage in the cohort, roughly five DR-DQ haplotypes were treated as single units for association and clustering. Every repertoire in the discovery cohort had been generated on one and the same sequencing platform. Typing coverage differed by locus: A, B, C, DRB1 and DQB1 were typed in about 620-640 donors, DQA1 in approximately 520, DPA1 in 600 to 610, and DPB1 in just under 490. In addition to the first cohort of 666 subjects, a separate validation cohort of approximately 130 different subjects was used. Both class I and class II loci were covered by HLA typing, at four-digit resolution. Of the roughly 400 genotyped donors, 81% were placed in the genetic ancestry cluster associated with self-reported Caucasian donors. To decide whether each TCR beta V gene segment behaved as functional or pseudogenic, an earlier analysis of 587 of the donors relied on high-throughput TCR beta sequencing. The aim of the study was to test whether cataloging public T cell receptors could identify signatures of past pathogen exposure. The study combined high-throughput TCR immunosequencing, statistical association of individual TCRs with disease status, and machine learning to predict cytomegalovirus infection status. Approximately 310 gigabases of sequencing data and 78 million or so unique TCR sequences were included in an early release covering roughly 600 HLA-typed donors. Genome-wide SNP genotypes for about 65% of the 666 donors were used in a later genetic analysis, which treated that subset as a discovery cohort.

Remarks on this clone: The specificity of this receptor is unknown. The input lacks base qualities; no much larger clone sits a single base away.

Library generation was performed with the immunoSEQ multiplex PCR assay. For the multiplex PCR, a mixture combining 60 forward primers for TCR Vbeta segments and 13 reverse primers for TCR Jbeta segments was used. A multiplex PCR assay on genomic DNA amplified the CDR3 region of rearranged TCR beta genes. Amplified TCR beta libraries were sequenced as 87-base-pair reads on the Illumina HiSeq System. Concerning the study's data processing: In a later analysis, tens of millions of unique TCR beta chains were counted across the 500 to 850 repertoires, and roughly 11 million of these chains were shared by at least two donors. A nearest-neighbor algorithm error-corrected the raw reads and collapsed the reads into unique sequences, merging closely related sequences to remove PCR and sequencing errors. To assign V, D and J gene segments, CDR3 sequences were aligned to IMGT reference sequences. Each retained sequence needed at least a six-nucleotide match to both a V gene segment and a J gene segment. A rearrangement was called productive if the CDR3 had no stop codons and remained in frame with V and J, and every other rearrangement was called non-productive. CDR3 was defined according to IMGT convention as the region running from the second conserved V-encoded cysteine to the conserved J-encoded phenylalanine. The earlier analysis of some 550 of the donors excluded any sequence lacking an unambiguous match to a single V gene segment. In an earlier analysis of around 600 of the donors, V segments were called functional above 56.7% productive rearrangements and were called segregating when the between-donor standard deviation exceeded 5%. A statistical classification framework was developed to diagnose cytomegalovirus status using the catalog of TCR beta chain sequences. V and J gene assignment, in a later analysis, came from comparing TCR nucleotide sequences with IMGT/GENE-DB human TR gene sequences. Using the TCRdist pipeline, a later analysis assigned CDR3 sequences along with most-parsimonious VDJ recombination scenarios. In a later analysis, each TCR beta chain was defined by its CDR3 amino acid sequence together with its V-gene family, and reads lacking a unique V-gene family were excluded. In a later analysis, 500 to 650 highly shared, low-generation-probability nucleotide sequences were removed to address suspected cross-contamination and a sequencing artifact. In a later analysis, a clonal expansion index was calculated for each public chain from normalized within-repertoire ranks of inferred template counts. A later analysis computed generation probabilities with a VDJ recombination model fitted to out-of-frame rearrangements, and checked the results against IGoR. In a later analysis, TCR-TCR, TCR-HLA and TCR-CMV co-occurrence was scored with hypergeometric tests, and a repertoire-size bias correction was applied to TCR pairs. To estimate false discovery rates, a later analysis permuted the HLA or CMV assignments 20 times. In a later analysis, co-occurring TCRs were grouped with DBSCAN, and TCRdist sequence similarity was added when clustering was performed within HLA-allele-positive subsets. Repertoires with fewer than 30,000 or more than 120,000 public chains, plus five repertoires with anomalous nucleotide sharing, were excluded from co-occurrence clustering. In its TCRdb copy, this immuneACCESS table keeps in-frame sequences only and misses some clones. Where compared with another copy, unresolved V genes explain less than half of these, and the others have no known cause. V, J and clone size are taken as reported in that table, and D and trimming were inferred from the DNA itself. For this sample there are some 150,000 clones; approximately 79% appear just once. 6.5% to 8% of the sample rests with the top ten.

The cohort was made up of about 670 healthy bone marrow donors. At the time of sampling, every cohort member was nominally healthy, though immune exposures that went unrecorded were likely present. The donor was CMV seropositive and was included in the group of 250 to 350 seropositive cohort members. A peripheral blood sample was collected from each donor, and TCR beta sequencing was performed on peripheral blood mononuclear cells. Genomic DNA was extracted from the blood cell samples with the Qiagen DNeasy Blood Extraction Kit. General findings and caveats noted by the study authors: Compared with equally common non-associated chains, HLA-associated TCR beta chains in a later analysis were more clonally expanded and had lower generation probabilities. Because some donors lacked HLA typing at each locus, the association tests relied only on the typed subset. According to a later genetic analysis, donors in an Asian-associated ancestry cluster had fewer N-insertions in productive TCRs than the approximately 690-donor mean. In a later analysis, around 17,000 TCR beta sequences were associated with specific HLA alleles at a false discovery rate of 0.05. Linkage disequilibrium might explain the correlated functional status among segregating V segments, but an unknown experimental factor could not be ruled out. The study gave a list of about 150 TCR beta chains associated with cytomegalovirus. Some IMGT-functional V segments, including TRBV6-2 and TRBV6-3, could not be distinguished by the 87-base-pair reads and were therefore excluded. The authors suggested that the approach could potentially be extended to other disease states and immunological phenotypes. According to a later analysis, parvovirus B19, influenza, CMV and Epstein-Barr virus appeared linked to several top co-occurrence clusters. Broadly in line with IMGT annotations, most TCR beta V segments showed up in productive rearrangements about 87% or about 30% of the time in an earlier analysis of around 600 of the donors. Only TCR beta chains were sequenced in this cohort, and the absence of alpha or paired-chain data limited detectable features. In a later analysis, TCR association rates were found to vary across HLA loci, with the most associated TCRs seen for DRB1 alleles and the fewest for HLA-C alleles. While some public TCRs were present in many individuals, most TCR sequences turned up only very rarely across donors. A later analysis found that most CMV-associated TCR beta chains appeared HLA-restricted, with HLA associations seemingly driven largely by CMV exposure. When HLA alleles, especially DR and DQ, strongly co-occurred, attributing TCR associations to individual alleles was difficult. The presence/absence analyses assumed that sequencing depth was roughly uniform across donors, and that assumption may not be true. Immune exposure information for the cohort was limited to CMV serostatus. In vitro tests confirmed that a few of the cytomegalovirus-associated TCR beta chains recognize cytomegalovirus antigens. Because counts were too low, seventeen rarely observed V segments, including chromosome 9 orphons, were left out of the earlier analysis of 587 of the donors. The sequencing pipeline was judged likely to have produced a cluster of highly shared sequence variants as a technical artifact. The classifier was reported to diagnose cytomegalovirus status with high specificity and sensitivity in both the original and validation cohorts. A later genetic analysis associated a missense DCLRE1C variant with V-gene and J-gene trimming of TCR beta chains, and an independent cohort replicated the association. A further reported finding was that TCR beta sequences accurately predicted the HLA-A and HLA-B alleles for most subjects in the first cohort.

Trimming at the junction amounts to 1 base on V and 7 bases on J, and the germline ends lie 13 bases apart. CDR1 and CDR2 were assigned from the germline V gene as MNHEY and SVGAGI. The CDR3 sequence holds 15 residues, the cysteine and phenylalanine included. The entry retains the CDR3 DNA only, 45 bases that are in frame from base 1. Recombination joined TRBV6-5 with TRBJ1-4; 6 matching bases give a weak D call of TRBD1. This clonotype was sampled from a woman aged 40-49 years in good health and CMV-seropositive. Sequenced: PBMCs. CDR3 reads: CASSYWRGAGEKLFF. Read as DNA, the sequence is TGTGCCAGCAGTTACTGGCGGGGGGCGGGTGAAAAACTGTTTTTT.